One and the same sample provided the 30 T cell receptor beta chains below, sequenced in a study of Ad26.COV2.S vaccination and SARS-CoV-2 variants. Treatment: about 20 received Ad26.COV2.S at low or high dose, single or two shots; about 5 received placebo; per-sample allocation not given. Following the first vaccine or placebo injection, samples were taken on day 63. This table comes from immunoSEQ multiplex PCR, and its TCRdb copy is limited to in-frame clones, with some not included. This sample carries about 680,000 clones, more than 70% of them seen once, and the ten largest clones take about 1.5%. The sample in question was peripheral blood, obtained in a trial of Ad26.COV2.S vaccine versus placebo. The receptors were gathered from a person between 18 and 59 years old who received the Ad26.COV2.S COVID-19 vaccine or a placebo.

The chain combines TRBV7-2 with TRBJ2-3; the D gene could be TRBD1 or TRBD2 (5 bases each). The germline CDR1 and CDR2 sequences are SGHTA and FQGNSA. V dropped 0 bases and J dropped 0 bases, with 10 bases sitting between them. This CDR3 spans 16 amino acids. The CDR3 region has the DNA TGTGCCAGCAGCTTAGCCTCCGGGGCTAGCACAGATACGCAGTATTTT. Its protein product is CASSLASGASTDTQYF.

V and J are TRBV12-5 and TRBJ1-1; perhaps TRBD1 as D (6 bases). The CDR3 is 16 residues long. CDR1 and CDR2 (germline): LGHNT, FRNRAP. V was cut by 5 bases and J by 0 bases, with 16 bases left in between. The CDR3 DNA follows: TGTGCTAGTGGTCCGCCCCCGGGACACCTGAACACTGAAGCTTTCTTT. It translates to CASGPPPGHLNTEAFF.

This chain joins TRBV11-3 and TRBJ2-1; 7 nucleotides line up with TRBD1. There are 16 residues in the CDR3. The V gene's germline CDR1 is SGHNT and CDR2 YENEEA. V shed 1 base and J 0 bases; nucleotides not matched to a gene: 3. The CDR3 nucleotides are TGTGCCAGCAGCTTAGGGGGACAGCTCTCCTACAATGAGCAGTTCTTC. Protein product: CASSLGGQLSYNEQFF.

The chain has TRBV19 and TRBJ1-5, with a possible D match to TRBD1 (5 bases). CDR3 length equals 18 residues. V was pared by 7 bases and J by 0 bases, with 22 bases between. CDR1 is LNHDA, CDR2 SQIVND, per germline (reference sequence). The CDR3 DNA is TGTGCCAGTAATATGGAGCCGGGGGGGAGATATAGCAATCAGCCCCAGCATTTT. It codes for CASNMEPGGRYSNQPQHF.

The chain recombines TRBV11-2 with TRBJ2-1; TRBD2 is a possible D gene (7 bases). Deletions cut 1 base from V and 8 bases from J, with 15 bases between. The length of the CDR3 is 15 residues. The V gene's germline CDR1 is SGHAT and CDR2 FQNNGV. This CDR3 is CASSLAPGGQDEQFF. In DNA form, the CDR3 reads TGTGCCAGCAGCTTAGCCCCGGGGGGCCAGGATGAGCAGTTCTTC.

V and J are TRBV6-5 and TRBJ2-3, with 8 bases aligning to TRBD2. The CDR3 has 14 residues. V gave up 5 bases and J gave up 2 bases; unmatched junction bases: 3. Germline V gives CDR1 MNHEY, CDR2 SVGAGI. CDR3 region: CASSIAGYTDTQYF. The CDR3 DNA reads TGTGCCAGCAGTATAGCGGGGTACACAGATACGCAGTATTTT.

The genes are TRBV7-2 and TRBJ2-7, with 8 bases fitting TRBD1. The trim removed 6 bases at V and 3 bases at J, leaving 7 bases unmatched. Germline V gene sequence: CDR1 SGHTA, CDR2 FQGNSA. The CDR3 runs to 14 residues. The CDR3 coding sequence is TGTGCCAGCAGATTACAGGGGGGTAGCTACGAGCAGTACTTC. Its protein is CASRLQGGSYEQYF.

This CDR3 reads CASSFDPGLAGGDAFF. The CDR3 DNA follows: TGTGCCAGCAGCTTCGACCCGGGACTAGCGGGGGGCGATGCGTTCTTC. The chain recombines TRBV5-8 with TRBJ2-1, with TRBD2 matching 15 bases. Germline V CDR1 and CDR2: SGHTS, YDEGEE. After removal of 2 bases from V and 15 bases from J, the junction contained 12 bases not matched to a gene. This CDR3 comprises 16 residues.

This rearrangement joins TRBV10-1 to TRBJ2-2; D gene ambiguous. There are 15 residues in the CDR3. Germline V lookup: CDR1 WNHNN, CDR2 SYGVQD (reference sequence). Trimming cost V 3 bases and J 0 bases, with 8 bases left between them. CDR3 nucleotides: TGCGCCAGCAGTGATCCGGCTTCGAACACCGGGGAGCTGTTTTTT. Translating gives CASSDPASNTGELFF.

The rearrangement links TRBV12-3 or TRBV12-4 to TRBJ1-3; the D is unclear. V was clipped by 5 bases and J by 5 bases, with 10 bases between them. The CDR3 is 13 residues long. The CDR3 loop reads CASSLGQRNTIYF. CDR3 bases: TGTGCCAGCAGTCTTGGGCAGAGAAACACCATATATTTT.

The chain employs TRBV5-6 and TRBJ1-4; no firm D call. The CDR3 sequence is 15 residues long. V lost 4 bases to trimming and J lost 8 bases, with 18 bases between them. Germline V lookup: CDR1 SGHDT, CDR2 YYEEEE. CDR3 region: CASSVWAASWEKLFF. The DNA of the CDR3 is TGTGCCAGCAGCGTTTGGGCCGCGAGTTGGGAAAAACTGTTTTTT.

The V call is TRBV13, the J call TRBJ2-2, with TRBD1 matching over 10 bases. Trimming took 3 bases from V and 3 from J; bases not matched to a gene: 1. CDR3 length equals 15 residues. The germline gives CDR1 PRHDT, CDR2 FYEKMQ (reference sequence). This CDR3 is CASSLTGGYTGELFF. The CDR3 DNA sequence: TGTGCCAGCAGCTTGACAGGGGGCTACACCGGGGAGCTGTTTTTT.

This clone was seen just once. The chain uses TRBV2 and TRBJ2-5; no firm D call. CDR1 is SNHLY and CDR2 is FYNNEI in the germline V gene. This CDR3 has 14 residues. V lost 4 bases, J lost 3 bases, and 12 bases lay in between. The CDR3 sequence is CASSATTLKETQYF. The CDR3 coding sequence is TGTGCCAGCAGTGCGACCACTCTTAAAGAGACCCAGTACTTC.

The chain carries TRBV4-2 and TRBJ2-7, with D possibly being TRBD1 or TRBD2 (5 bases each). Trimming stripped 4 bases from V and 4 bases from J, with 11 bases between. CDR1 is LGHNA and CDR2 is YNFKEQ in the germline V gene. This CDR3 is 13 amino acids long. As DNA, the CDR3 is TGTGCCAGCAGCCCCGAGGGGCTTTACGAGCAGTACTTC. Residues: CASSPEGLYEQYF.

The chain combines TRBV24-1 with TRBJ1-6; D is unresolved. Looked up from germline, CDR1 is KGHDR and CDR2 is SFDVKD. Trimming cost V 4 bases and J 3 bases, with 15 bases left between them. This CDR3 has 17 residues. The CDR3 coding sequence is TGTGCCACCAGTGACAATCACCGACGTAGCTATAATTCACCCCTCCACTTT. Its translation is CATSDNHRRSYNSPLHF.

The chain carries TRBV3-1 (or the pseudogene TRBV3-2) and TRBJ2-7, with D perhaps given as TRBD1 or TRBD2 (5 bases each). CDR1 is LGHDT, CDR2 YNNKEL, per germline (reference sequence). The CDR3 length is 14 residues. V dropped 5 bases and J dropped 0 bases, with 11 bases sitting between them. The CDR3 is CASSGRDGSYEQYF. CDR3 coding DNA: TGTGCCAGCAGCGGCCGGGACGGCTCCTACGAGCAGTACTTC.

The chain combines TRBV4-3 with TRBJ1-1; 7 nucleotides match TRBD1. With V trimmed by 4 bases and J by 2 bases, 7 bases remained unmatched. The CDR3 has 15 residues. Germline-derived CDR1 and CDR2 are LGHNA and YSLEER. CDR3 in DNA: TGCGCCAGCAGCCTAAGACAGGGATCCAACACTGAAGCTTTCTTT. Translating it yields CASSLRQGSNTEAFF.

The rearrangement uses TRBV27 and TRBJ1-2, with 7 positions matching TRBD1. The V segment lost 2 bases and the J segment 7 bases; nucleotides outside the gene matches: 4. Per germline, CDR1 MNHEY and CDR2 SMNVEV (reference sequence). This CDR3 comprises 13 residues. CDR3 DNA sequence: TGTGCCAGCAGTTTACTTACAGGGGTTGGCTACACCTTC. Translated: CASSLLTGVGYTF.

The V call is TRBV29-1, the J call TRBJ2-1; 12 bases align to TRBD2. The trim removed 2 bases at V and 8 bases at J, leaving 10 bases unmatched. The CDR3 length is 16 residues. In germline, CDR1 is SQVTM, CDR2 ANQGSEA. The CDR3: CSVELLTSGSIDEQFF. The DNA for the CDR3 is TGCAGCGTTGAACTGTTGACTAGCGGGAGTATAGATGAGCAGTTCTTC.

The CDR3 nucleotides read TGTGCCAGCAGCAGGGGCGATCAGCCCCAGCATTTT. Translating it yields CASSRGDQPQHF. The chain recombines TRBV2 with TRBJ1-5; maybe TRBD1 (6 bases). The CDR3 has 12 amino acids. V was clipped by 6 bases and J by 5 bases, with 8 bases between them. CDR1 and CDR2 (germline): SNHLY, FYNNEI. Combining the CDR3 with reference TRBV2 and TRBJ1-5 gives the whole variable domain EPEVTQTPSHQVTQMGQEVILRCVPISNHLYFYWYRQILGQKVEFLVSFYNNEISEKSEIFDDQFSVERPDGSNFTLKIRSTKLEDSAMYFCASSRGDQPQHFGDGTRLSIL.

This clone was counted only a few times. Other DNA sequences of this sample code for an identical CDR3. The CDR3 is CASSYSGDQPQHF. The CDR3 nucleotides read TGTGCCAGCAGTTACTCGGGGGATCAGCCCCAGCATTTT. This sequence joins TRBV6-5 and TRBJ1-5, with D maybe TRBD1 (5 bases). Trimming removed 0 bases from V and 5 bases from J, with 5 bases in between. The CDR3 consists of 13 residues. Germline lookup yields CDR1 MNHEY and CDR2 SVGAGI.

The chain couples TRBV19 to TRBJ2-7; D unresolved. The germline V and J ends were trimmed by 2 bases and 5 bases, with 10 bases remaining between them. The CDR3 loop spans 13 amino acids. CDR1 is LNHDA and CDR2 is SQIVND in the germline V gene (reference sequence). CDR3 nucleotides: TGTGCCAGTAGTATAACCGTCGGCCACGAGCAGTACTTC. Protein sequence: CASSITVGHEQYF.

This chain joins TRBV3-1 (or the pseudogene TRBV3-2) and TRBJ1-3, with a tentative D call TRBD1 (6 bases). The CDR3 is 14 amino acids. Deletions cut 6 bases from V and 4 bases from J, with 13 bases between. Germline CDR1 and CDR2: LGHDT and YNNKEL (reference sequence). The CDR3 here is CASRFTGKGNTIYF. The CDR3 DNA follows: TGTGCCAGCAGATTTACAGGGAAAGGAAACACCATATATTTT.

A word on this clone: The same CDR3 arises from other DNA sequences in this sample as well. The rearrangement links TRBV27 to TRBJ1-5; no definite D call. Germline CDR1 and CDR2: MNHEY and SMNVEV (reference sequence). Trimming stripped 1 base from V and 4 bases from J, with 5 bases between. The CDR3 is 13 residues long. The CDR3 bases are TGTGCCAGCAGTTTATTTGGGAATCAGCCCCAGCATTTT. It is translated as CASSLFGNQPQHF.

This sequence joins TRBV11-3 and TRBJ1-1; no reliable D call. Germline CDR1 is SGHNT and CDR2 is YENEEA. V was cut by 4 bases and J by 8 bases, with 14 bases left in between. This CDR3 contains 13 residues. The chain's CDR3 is CASSSMAAAEAFF. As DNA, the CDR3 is TGTGCCAGCAGCTCCATGGCCGCCGCGGAAGCTTTCTTT.

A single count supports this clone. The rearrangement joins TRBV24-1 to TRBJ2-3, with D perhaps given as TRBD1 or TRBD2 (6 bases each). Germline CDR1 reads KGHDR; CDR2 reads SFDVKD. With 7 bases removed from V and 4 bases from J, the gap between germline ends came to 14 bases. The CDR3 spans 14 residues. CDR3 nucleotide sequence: TGTGCCACCAGCCCCGGGGGCTTCCCAGATACGCAGTATTTT. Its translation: CATSPGGFPDTQYF.

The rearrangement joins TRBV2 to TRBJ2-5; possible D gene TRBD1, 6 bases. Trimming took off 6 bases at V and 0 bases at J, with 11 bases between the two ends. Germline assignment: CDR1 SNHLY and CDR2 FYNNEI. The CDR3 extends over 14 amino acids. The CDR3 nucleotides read TGTGCCAGCAGGCTAAGGGGGAACCAAGAGACCCAGTACTTC. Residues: CASRLRGNQETQYF.

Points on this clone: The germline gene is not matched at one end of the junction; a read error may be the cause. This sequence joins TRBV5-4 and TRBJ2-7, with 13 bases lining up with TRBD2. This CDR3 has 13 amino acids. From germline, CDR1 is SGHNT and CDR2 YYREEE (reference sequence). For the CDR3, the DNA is TGTGCCAGCAGCCTCTGGACTAGCGGGGGCCTCCTCTTC. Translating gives CASSLWTSGGLLF.

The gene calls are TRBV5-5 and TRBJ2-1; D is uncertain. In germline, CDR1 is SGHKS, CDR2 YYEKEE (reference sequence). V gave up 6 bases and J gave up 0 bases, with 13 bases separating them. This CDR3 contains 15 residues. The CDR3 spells CASNPTWSSYNEQFF. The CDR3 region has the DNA TGTGCCAGCAACCCGACATGGAGCTCCTACAATGAGCAGTTCTTC.

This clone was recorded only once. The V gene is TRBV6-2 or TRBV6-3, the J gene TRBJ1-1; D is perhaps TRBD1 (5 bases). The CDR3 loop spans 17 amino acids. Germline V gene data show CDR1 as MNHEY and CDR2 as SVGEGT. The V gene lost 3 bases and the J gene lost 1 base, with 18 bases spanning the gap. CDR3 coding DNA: TGTGCCAGCAGTTATAAACCCAGACAGACCACGAACACTGAAGCTTTCTTT. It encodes CASSYKPRQTTNTEAFF.